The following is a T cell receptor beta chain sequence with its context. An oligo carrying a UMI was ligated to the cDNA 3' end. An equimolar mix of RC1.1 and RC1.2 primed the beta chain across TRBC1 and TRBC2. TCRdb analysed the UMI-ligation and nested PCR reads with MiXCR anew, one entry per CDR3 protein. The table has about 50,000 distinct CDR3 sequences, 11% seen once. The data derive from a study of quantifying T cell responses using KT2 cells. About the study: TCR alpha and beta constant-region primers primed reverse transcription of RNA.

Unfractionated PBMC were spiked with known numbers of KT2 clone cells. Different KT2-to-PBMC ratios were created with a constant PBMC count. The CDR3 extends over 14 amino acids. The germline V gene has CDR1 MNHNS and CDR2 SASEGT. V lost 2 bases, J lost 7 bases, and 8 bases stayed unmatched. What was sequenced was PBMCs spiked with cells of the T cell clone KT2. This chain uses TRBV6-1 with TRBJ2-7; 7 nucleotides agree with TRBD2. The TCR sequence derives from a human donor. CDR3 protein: CASSETSTAGEQYF. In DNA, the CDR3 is TGTGCCAGCAGTGAAACCTCGACAGCGGGGGAGCAGTACTTC.